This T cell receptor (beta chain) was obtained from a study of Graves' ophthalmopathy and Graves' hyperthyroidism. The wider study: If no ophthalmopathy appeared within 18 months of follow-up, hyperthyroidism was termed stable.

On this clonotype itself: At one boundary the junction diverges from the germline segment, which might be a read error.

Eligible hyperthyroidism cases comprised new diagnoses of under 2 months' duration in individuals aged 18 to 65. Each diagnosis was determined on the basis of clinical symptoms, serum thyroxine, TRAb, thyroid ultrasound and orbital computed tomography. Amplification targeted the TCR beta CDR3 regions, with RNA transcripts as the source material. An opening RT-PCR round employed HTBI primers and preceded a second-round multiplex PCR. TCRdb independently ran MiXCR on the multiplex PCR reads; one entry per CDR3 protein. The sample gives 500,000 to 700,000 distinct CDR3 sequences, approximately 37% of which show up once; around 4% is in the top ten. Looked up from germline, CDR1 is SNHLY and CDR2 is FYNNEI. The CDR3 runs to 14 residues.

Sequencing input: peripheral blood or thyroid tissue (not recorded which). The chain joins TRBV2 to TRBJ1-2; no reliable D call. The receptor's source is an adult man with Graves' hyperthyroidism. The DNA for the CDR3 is TGTGCCAGCAGCCGAGAGAAGCCCAACTATGGCTGCACCTTC. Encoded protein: CASSREKPNYGCTF.